This T cell receptor (beta chain) appears in the sequencing data of a study of blood T cell repertoires in COVID-19. Study as a whole: Researchers got acute and convalescent COVID-19 samples from the United States, Italy and Spain. Sample material is recorded as cDNA or gDNA derived from T cells, B-cell-depleted T cells, or PBMCs.

Per the authors' pipeline: By means of reference gene primer amplification, nucleated cell counts were estimated. The table came from immunoSEQ multiplex PCR; TCRdb's copy has only in-frame clones and leaves some out. V, J and clone size reflect that table, while D and trimming were determined from the DNA. Seen here are about 180,000 clones, roughly nine tenths observed once, and the top ten hold 1.5% to 2%. The CDR3 is made up of 16 amino acids. CDR1 is SGHRS and CDR2 is YFSETQ in the germline V gene. Trimming removed 4 bases from V and 0 bases from J; junction bases left unmatched: 7. The chain joins TRBV5-1 to TRBJ2-3; the match to TRBD1 covers 8 bases. The receptor's source is a man aged 18 to 35 who had recovered from COVID-19. Source material: peripheral blood. CDR3 protein: CASSKGQVGSTDTQYF. The CDR3 DNA is TGCGCCAGCAGCAAGGGACAGGTCGGGAGCACAGATACGCAGTATTTT.